This TCR beta chain is from a study of T cell responses to AZD1222 COVID-19 vaccine. Findings of the study overall: Clonal diversity was possibly underestimated, and the donors were mostly white British, with more females.

In regard to this clone: Its antigen is as yet unknown.

The V and J ends lost 9 bases and 0 bases, in that order; junction bases with no gene match: 17. The CDR3 length is 17 residues. Profiling relied on immunoSEQ multiplex PCR, and the TCRdb table lists in-frame clones only, not all of them. The profile shows roughly 180,000 clones, around nine tenths of them singletons. Sample: peripheral blood, taken on day 0 of AZD1222 vaccination. This sequence originates from an adult in good health. The V gene is TRBV6-7, the J gene TRBJ2-7, with 7 bases identical to TRBD2. TRBV6-7 is reported as an ORF; its role is uncertain. This CDR3 reads CASPPFRRGRNSYEQYF. CDR3 coding DNA: TGTGCCAGTCCTCCCTTCCGGCGGGGGAGAAACTCCTACGAGCAGTACTTC.